These 23 T cell receptor beta chains were all obtained from the same sample, sequenced in a study of T cells and Merkel cell carcinoma outcomes. Generated by immunoSEQ multiplex PCR, the TCRdb table keeps only in-frame clones and is missing some. The sample lists some 14,000 clones, around 90% occurring once. Sample: tumor tissue from Merkel cell carcinoma. The receptor set was obtained from a human donor with Merkel cell carcinoma.

The chain uses TRBV7-2 and TRBJ1-2; D call uncertain. Trimming took off 3 bases at V and 1 base at J, with 9 bases between the two ends. The CDR3 runs 14 residues. Per the germline V gene, CDR1 is SGHTA and CDR2 is FQGNSA. The CDR3 loop reads CASSLASRNYGYTF. CDR3 coding DNA: TGTGCCAGCAGCTTGGCGTCCCGTAACTATGGCTACACCTTC. The whole variable domain, filled in from reference TRBV7-2 and TRBJ1-2, reads GAGVSQSPSNKVTEKGKDVELRCDPISGHTALYWYRQSLGQGLEFLIYFQGNSAPDKSGLPSDRFSAERTGGSVSTLTIQRTQQEDSAVYLCASSLASRNYGYTFGSGTRLTVV.

The V call is TRBV6-5, the J call TRBJ2-3, with 8 bases matching TRBD1. Per the germline V gene, CDR1 is MNHEY and CDR2 is SVGAGI. V lost 5 bases and J lost 3; bases outside the gene matches: 4. The CDR3 is 14 amino acids. The CDR3 loop reads CASSSRGRTDTQYF. In DNA, the CDR3 is TGTGCCAGCAGTAGCAGGGGGCGGACAGATACGCAGTATTTT.

The genes are TRBV25-1 and TRBJ2-2; the D is unclear. The CDR3 is 13 residues long. V was trimmed by 8 bases and J by 6 bases, leaving 13 bases between them. The germline gives CDR1 MGHDK, CDR2 SYGVNS. This CDR3 reads CASRSIFPGELFF. In DNA, the CDR3 is TGTGCCAGCCGGTCTATCTTCCCCGGGGAGCTGTTTTTT.

The V call is TRBV6-6, the J call TRBJ2-3; 9 bases fit TRBD1. V dropped 6 bases and J dropped 0; count of bases not matched to a gene: 1. Germline V lookup: CDR1 MNHNY, CDR2 SVGAGI (reference sequence). The CDR3 totals 14 residues. The chain's CDR3 is CASRDRGSTDTQYF. In DNA, the CDR3 is TGTGCCAGCAGAGACAGGGGGAGCACAGATACGCAGTATTTT.

This rearrangement joins TRBV19 to TRBJ2-1, with D tentatively TRBD1 (6 bases). Germline values: CDR1 LNHDA, CDR2 SQIVND (reference sequence). V lost 4 bases to trimming and J lost 3 bases, with 13 bases between them. The CDR3 totals 15 residues. CDR3: CASSRAGEIYNEQFF. CDR3 bases: TGTGCCAGTAGTAGAGCAGGGGAGATCTACAATGAGCAGTTCTTC.

This sequence joins TRBV4-3 and TRBJ2-3, with 7 bases identical to TRBD2. Germline V gene lookup returns CDR1 LGHNA and CDR2 YSLEER. The V and J ends lost 4 bases and 0 bases, in that order; junction bases with no gene match: 10. CDR3 length equals 17 residues. The CDR3 region is CASSPIIEGGSTDTQYF. The CDR3 DNA reads as TGCGCCAGCAGCCCTATTATAGAGGGAGGGAGCACAGATACGCAGTATTTT.

The chain carries TRBV6-5 and TRBJ1-3; D is uncertain. Trimming removed 11 bases from V and 4 bases from J, with 18 bases in between. Germline CDR1 reads MNHEY; CDR2 reads SVGAGI. The CDR3 contains 14 residues. The CDR3 coding sequence is TGTGCCCGCACACGGGCTGGGCCCGGAAACACCATATATTTT. This translates into CARTRAGPGNTIYF.

This clone was observed a handful of times. The CDR3 spells CASSLLAGQETQYF. The CDR3 nucleotides are TGTGCCAGCAGCTTACTAGCGGGGCAAGAGACCCAGTACTTC. This chain connects TRBV11-2 to TRBJ2-5, with 9 bases that match TRBD2. J was trimmed by 2 bases and V by 2 bases; bases with no gene match: 0. The CDR3 covers 14 residues. The germline gives CDR1 SGHAT, CDR2 FQNNGV.

V is TRBV15 and J is TRBJ1-1, with 9 bases aligning to TRBD1. The CDR3 runs to 14 residues. Germline CDR1 LNHNV, CDR2 YYDKDF (reference sequence). V trimming: 4 bases; J trimming: 3 bases; junction bases outside the gene matches: 3. The CDR3, as DNA: TGTGCCACCAGCACCGACAGGGGGGACACTGAAGCTTTCTTT. It codes for CATSTDRGDTEAFF.

V usage is TRBV5-1 and J usage is TRBJ2-5; 8 bases map to TRBD1. V was pared by 4 bases and J by 4 bases, with 12 bases of the junction left unmatched. Germline CDR1 is SGHRS and CDR2 is YFSETQ. The CDR3 contains 16 residues. In DNA, the CDR3 is TGCGCCAGCAGCAAGGGACAGGATAACGTAAGAGAGACCCAGTACTTC. Protein product: CASSKGQDNVRETQYF.

The chain recombines TRBV5-1 with TRBJ2-1; possibly TRBD1 for D (8 bases). The CDR3 is 16 residues long. From germline, CDR1 is SGHRS and CDR2 YFSETQ. V lost 8 bases and J 4 bases, leaving 22 bases between the germline ends. CDR3 region: CASSAFDRGGYNEQFF. The CDR3 nucleotides read TGCGCCAGTAGCGCCTTTGACAGGGGAGGGTACAATGAGCAGTTCTTC.

CDR3 sequence reads: CSVVGTNSYEQYF. In DNA form, the CDR3 reads TGCAGCGTTGTGGGGACAAACTCCTACGAGCAGTACTTC. This chain uses TRBV29-1 with TRBJ2-7, with a weak D call TRBD1 (6 bases). The germline CDR1 and CDR2 sequences are SQVTM and ANQGSEA. Deletions cut 4 bases from V and 0 bases from J, with 10 bases between. The CDR3 extends over 13 amino acids.

On this clone: The sample carries other DNA sequences with the same CDR3. CDR3 nucleotides: TGCACCAGCAGCCAACACAGGGGATCCGAGCAGTACTTC. Translating gives CTSSQHRGSEQYF. The rearrangement uses TRBV1 and TRBJ2-7; TRBD1 is the table's D call and was not checked against the DNA. TRBV1 is a pseudogene segment. CDR3 size: 13 residues.

The CDR3 here is CASSLDIFYEQYF. The CDR3, as DNA: TGTGCCAGCAGCTTAGACATATTCTACGAGCAGTACTTC. V gene TRBV7-8 combines with J gene TRBJ2-7, with unresolved D. The CDR3 sequence is 13 residues long. The germline gives CDR1 SGHVS, CDR2 FQNEAQ. Trimming cost V 1 base and J 3 bases, with 7 bases left between them.

This clone showed up just once. V gene TRBV19 combines with J gene TRBJ1-1; TRBD1 agrees at 7 bases. Germline CDR1 reads LNHDA; CDR2 reads SQIVND (reference sequence). The CDR3 runs 14 residues. After removal of 4 bases from V and 1 base from J, the junction contained 3 bases not matched to a gene. The CDR3 nucleotides read TGTGCCAGTAGTAGGGGACAGTGGAACACTGAAGCTTTCTTT. This sequence encodes CASSRGQWNTEAFF.

This clone was observed a few times. The chain uses TRBV5-1 and TRBJ1-5, with D perhaps matching TRBD1 (6 bases). In germline, CDR1 is SGHRS, CDR2 YFSETQ. This CDR3 spans 14 amino acids. V gave up 3 bases and J gave up 2 bases, with 9 bases separating them. CDR3 nucleotide sequence: TGCGCCAGCAGCTGGGCAGGGGGCAATCAGCCCCAGCATTTT. This codes for CASSWAGGNQPQHF.

The chain links TRBV7-8 to TRBJ2-3, with TRBD1 as a possible D gene (6 bases). V lost 4 bases and J 4 bases, leaving 24 bases between the germline ends. The germline V gene encodes CDR1 SGHVS and CDR2 FQNEAQ. The CDR3 extends over 18 amino acids. CDR3 sequence: CASSSISGPRGGPDTQYF. The DNA for the CDR3 is TGTGCCAGCAGCTCGATTAGTGGGCCAAGAGGGGGACCAGATACGCAGTATTTT.

The sample holds one count of this clone. The chain couples TRBV7-2 to TRBJ1-2, with D unclear. Germline lookup yields CDR1 SGHTA and CDR2 FQGNSA. Trimming left V 1 base short and J 1 base short, with 7 bases between. The CDR3 has 14 amino acids. CDR3 in DNA: TGTGCCAGCAGCTTAGGTTCACTTAACTATGGCTACACCTTC. Residues: CASSLGSLNYGYTF.

The V call is TRBV6-5, the J call TRBJ2-7, with a weak D call TRBD2 (5 bases). V dropped 6 bases and J dropped 2 bases, with 11 bases sitting between them. CDR3 length equals 13 residues. CDR1 MNHEY and CDR2 SVGAGI come from the germline V gene. Here the CDR3 reads CASSRGLAYEQYF. The CDR3 nucleotides are TGTGCCAGCAGCCGGGGTCTAGCCTACGAGCAGTACTTC.

The chain employs TRBV10-3 and TRBJ2-1; D is ambiguous. The CDR3 sequence is 14 residues long. Germline lookup yields CDR1 ENHRY and CDR2 SYGVKD. V lost 10 bases and J lost 3, with 16 bases in between. In DNA form, the CDR3 reads TGTGCCACTATTTATTCCGAGGTCTACAATGAGCAGTTCTTC. The encoded protein is CATIYSEVYNEQFF.

V gene TRBV7-3 combines with J gene TRBJ2-7; D might be TRBD1 or TRBD2, each matching 5 bases. The V end lost 4 bases, the J end lost 3 bases, and 16 bases lay between the germline ends. The germline CDR1 and CDR2 sequences are SGHTA and FQGTGA. CDR3 length equals 15 residues. The CDR3 loop is CASSSTPGTFYEQYF. The CDR3 DNA is TGTGCCAGCAGCTCTACACCCGGGACGTTCTACGAGCAGTACTTC.

The rearrangement links TRBV5-4 to TRBJ2-4; 13 bases map to TRBD2. Germline V gene data show CDR1 as SGHNT and CDR2 as YYREEE (reference sequence). The CDR3 totals 16 residues. V was clipped by 4 bases and J by 4 bases; unmatched bases: 5. Here the CDR3 DNA reads TGTGCCAGCAGCGCGCGGACTAGCGGGAGAAAAAACATTCAGTACTTC. Translating gives CASSARTSGRKNIQYF. Using reference TRBV5-4 and TRBJ2-4 for the parts outside the CDR3, the full variable domain is ETGVTQSPTHLIKTRGQQVTLRCSSQSGHNTVSWYQQALGQGPQFIFQYYREEENGRGNFPPRFSGLQFPNYSSELNVNALELDDSALYLCASSARTSGRKNIQYFGAGTRLSVL.

The rearrangement links TRBV7-2 to TRBJ2-7; D tentatively fits TRBD1 or TRBD2 (5 bases each). Germline-derived CDR1 and CDR2 are SGHTA and FQGNSA. The CDR3 consists of 14 residues. The ends were cut back, 5 bases at V and 4 bases at J, with 15 bases in the middle. The CDR3 region has the DNA TGTGCCAGCAGCCCAAGTGGGACCCATTACGAGCAGTACTTC. As protein: CASSPSGTHYEQYF.